This TCR beta chain was profiled in a study of PD-L1 blockade in urothelial cancer. Libraries were prepared by immunoSEQ multiplex PCR; TCRdb keeps only in-frame clonotypes and omits some of them. The sample consists of 85,000 to 100,000 clones, around 90% of them appearing once. Time point in this sample: pretreatment peripheral blood. Germline CDR1 and CDR2: SGHDT and YYEEEE. The CDR3 is 13 amino acids. The germline V and J ends were trimmed by 4 bases and 8 bases, with 15 bases remaining between them. The genes are TRBV5-6 and TRBJ1-2; D is possibly TRBD1 (5 bases). The specimen comprised PBMCs, sampled around atezolizumab (anti-PD-L1) treatment. The sequence came from a man aged 55-75 years with urothelial cancer. CDR3 loop: CASSSAGIGGYTF. The DNA of the CDR3 is TGTGCCAGCAGCAGCGCAGGGATTGGAGGCTACACCTTC. The full variable domain, rest sourced from reference TRBV5-6 and TRBJ1-2, is DAGVTQSPTHLIKTRGQQVTLRCSPKSGHDTVSWYQQALGQGPQFIFQYYEEEERQRGNFPDRFSGHQFPNYSSELNVNALLLGDSALYLCASSSAGIGGYTFGSGTRLTVV.